Below, 14 T cell receptor beta chains from the same sample are listed, as sequenced in a study of patients and donors after allogeneic stem cell transplantation. TCRdb ran MiXCR on the RT-PCR reads and lists one entry per CDR3 protein. The table records over 200,000 distinct CDR3 sequences, over 30% of them present only once. The sample comprised blood, either unsorted or a sorted T cell fraction (not recorded which). These receptors were taken from a human donor who was either an allogeneic HSCT recipient or a stem cell or donor lymphocyte infusion donor (not recorded which). It is not recorded whose cells these are; they may come from a transplant donor.

This clonotype was detected only a few times. An end of the junction does not agree with germline; a read error may underlie this. This chain connects TRBV11-2 to TRBJ1-1; D remains unclear. Germline V gene sequence: CDR1 SGHAT, CDR2 FQNNGV. This CDR3 region has 12 residues. The CDR3 region has the DNA TGTGCCAGCAGCTTAGATGGTGGGAGAGGAGAATTT. This translates into CASSLDGGRGEF.

This clonotype has a handful of counts. This chain uses TRBV15 with TRBJ2-3; D might be TRBD1 (6 bases). Between the trimmed V and J ends, which lost 6 bases and 0 bases, there was a span of 22 bases. Germline CDR1 LNHNV, CDR2 YYDKDF (reference sequence). The CDR3 has 18 amino acids. This chain's CDR3 is CATRLRPGVRPSTDTQYF. The CDR3 region has the DNA TGTGCCACCAGACTCCGGCCAGGGGTTAGACCTAGCACAGATACGCAGTATTTT.

The rearrangement joins TRBV3-1 to TRBJ2-2; 12 bases align to TRBD2. V shed 1 base and J 9 bases; nucleotides not matched to a gene: 3. CDR1 is LGHDT and CDR2 is YNNKEL in the germline V gene (reference sequence). There are 15 residues in the CDR3. The CDR3: CASSQGTSGVWELFF. In nucleotides, the CDR3 is TGTGCCAGCAGCCAAGGGACTAGCGGGGTCTGGGAGCTGTTTTTT.

The rearrangement uses TRBV5-5 and TRBJ2-3; D uncertain. With 2 bases removed from V and 0 bases from J, the gap between germline ends came to 7 bases. The germline V gene has CDR1 SGHKS and CDR2 YYEKEE (reference sequence). This CDR3 region has 14 residues. The CDR3 sequence is CASSFLRSTDTQYF. CDR3 DNA sequence: TGTGCCAGCAGCTTCTTACGGAGCACAGATACGCAGTATTTT.

This clonotype was counted a few times. The rearrangement links TRBV12-3 or TRBV12-4 to TRBJ2-1, with D possibly TRBD1 on 6 matching bases. With 2 bases removed from V and 7 bases from J, the gap between germline ends came to 18 bases. The CDR3 is 16 residues long. For the CDR3, the DNA is TGTGCCAGCAGTTTATCTCCAGGGGTCTTGAGGAATGAGCAGTTCTTC. It codes for CASSLSPGVLRNEQFF.

The chain uses TRBV29-1 and TRBJ1-1; a weak D match, TRBD1 (5 bases). This CDR3 spans 13 amino acids. V gave up 0 bases and J gave up 5 bases, with 10 bases separating them. CDR1 is SQVTM, CDR2 ANQGSEA, per germline. The CDR3 here is CSVEEVRETEAFF. CDR3 nucleotides: TGCAGCGTTGAAGAGGTCAGGGAGACTGAAGCTTTCTTT.

J is TRBJ1-6 and V is TRBV6-2 or TRBV6-3; possibly TRBD1 for D (6 bases). CDR3 length: 16 amino acids. V was shortened by 2 bases and J by 10 bases, with 18 bases between the two germline ends. CDR1 MNHEY and CDR2 SVGEGT come from the germline V gene. This CDR3 reads CASSYGGGRFWSPLHF. Written as DNA, the CDR3 is TGTGCCAGCAGTTACGGCGGGGGCAGGTTTTGGTCACCCCTCCACTTT.

The rearrangement joins TRBV5-1 to TRBJ1-4; D not resolved. The CDR3 extends over 12 amino acids. Between the trimmed V and J ends, which lost 1 base and 5 bases, there was a span of 3 bases. The germline gives CDR1 SGHRS, CDR2 YFSETQ. In DNA, the CDR3 is TGCGCCAGCAGCTTGAAAAATGAAAAACTGTTTTTT. As protein: CASSLKNEKLFF. The whole variable domain, filled in from reference TRBV5-1 and TRBJ1-4, reads KAGVTQTPRYLIKTRGQQVTLSCSPISGHRSVSWYQQTPGQGLQFLFEYFSETQRNKGNFPGRFSGRQFSNSRSEMNVSTLELGDSALYLCASSLKNEKLFFGSGTQLSVL.

V is TRBV4-1 and J is TRBJ2-5, with 10 bases fitting TRBD2. V gave up 1 base and J gave up 8 bases; unmatched junction bases: 7. CDR3 size: 15 residues. The germline V gene encodes CDR1 MGHRA and CDR2 YSYEKL. CDR3 in DNA: TGCGCCAGCAGCCAAGCCCTGCTAGCGGGGGATACCCAGTACTTC. Residues: CASSQALLAGDTQYF.

The chain joins TRBV10-2 to TRBJ1-5, with TRBD1 as a possible D gene (6 bases). Per germline, CDR1 WSHSY and CDR2 SAAADI. Deletions cut 5 bases from V and 7 bases from J, with 12 bases between. This CDR3 has 13 amino acids. CDR3 sequence: CASSRQVRQPQHF. In nucleotides, the CDR3 is TGCGCCAGCAGTCGACAGGTTAGACAGCCCCAGCATTTT.

The chain is built from TRBV28 and TRBJ1-5; D perhaps matches TRBD1 (5 bases). The CDR3 is made up of 17 amino acids. Germline V gives CDR1 MDHEN, CDR2 SYDVKM. Trimming took off 1 base at V and 1 base at J, with 14 bases between the two ends. The CDR3 sequence: CASSLSGSGISNQPQHF. CDR3 sequence (DNA): TGTGCCAGCAGTTTATCAGGGTCAGGGATAAGCAATCAGCCCCAGCATTTT.

This chain links TRBV12-3 or TRBV12-4 with TRBJ2-3; D gene ambiguous. This CDR3 has 13 residues. Trimming took off 8 bases at V and 2 bases at J, with 11 bases between the two ends. CDR3 sequence (DNA): TGTGCCAGCGTCAAATCTCTCACAGATACGCAGTATTTT. Translation: CASVKSLTDTQYF.

Only one count was recorded for this clonotype. The CDR3 spells CAWSVTAGNTIYF. Here the CDR3 DNA reads TGTGCCTGGAGTGTGACGGCTGGAAACACCATATATTTT. The V and J genes are TRBV30 and TRBJ1-3, with no clear D. This CDR3 has 13 amino acids. V lost 0 bases and J lost 2, with 5 bases in between. The germline V gene has CDR1 GTSNPN and CDR2 SVGIG (reference sequence).

Ten or more counts support this clonotype. The rearrangement uses TRBV4-3 and TRBJ1-1, with 7 bases lining up with TRBD1. The CDR3 extends over 15 amino acids. Losses at the gene ends were 3 bases for V and 4 bases for J; bases not matched to a gene: 8. The germline V gene encodes CDR1 LGHNA and CDR2 YSLEER. The CDR3 region has the DNA TGCGCCAGCAGCCAGTGGTTGGCAGGGGGCACTGAAGCTTTCTTT. Residues: CASSQWLAGGTEAFF.